A single sample gave rise to the 14 T cell receptor beta chains below, sequenced in a study of radiation and T cells in renal cell carcinoma. Using immunoSEQ multiplex PCR, the repertoire was profiled, and TCRdb retains in-frame clones only, with some absent. The repertoire holds 150,000 or so clones, with about 87% as singletons. Time point reported: baseline pretreatment blood. The treatment is: 15 Gy SBRT to primary tumor, nephrectomy 4 weeks later. The sample here was blood, taken from a patient whose treatment included radiotherapy and nephrectomy. Source of these receptors: a woman in her 70s with renal cell carcinoma.

The genes are TRBV11-2 and TRBJ1-1, with 7 bases fitting TRBD1. Germline CDR1 is SGHAT and CDR2 is FQNNGV. Trimming cost V 0 bases and J 2 bases; bases outside gene matches: 6. The CDR3 has 16 amino acids. CDR3 coding DNA: TGTGCCAGCAGCTTAGATCAGAACAGGGGAAACACTGAAGCTTTCTTT. Its translation: CASSLDQNRGNTEAFF.

The chain has TRBV20-1 and TRBJ1-2; perhaps TRBD1 as D (6 bases). The CDR3 has 11 amino acids. The V end lost 3 bases, the J end lost 8 bases, and 10 bases lay between the germline ends. Per the germline V gene, CDR1 is DFQATT and CDR2 is SNEGSKA (reference sequence). Here the CDR3 reads CSARDRGGYTF. The DNA for the CDR3 is TGCAGTGCTAGGGACAGAGGGGGCTACACCTTC.

The chain employs TRBV21-1 and TRBJ2-3; TRBD1, as called in the table, went unchecked against the DNA. TRBV21-1 is tagged as a pseudogene. CDR3 size: 16 residues. CDR3: CASSKRQGSGTDTQYF. The CDR3 DNA follows: TGTGCCAGCAGCAAACGACAGGGTTCGGGCACAGATACGCAGTATTTT.

The rearrangement joins TRBV6-1 to TRBJ2-6; TRBD1 or TRBD2 may be the D gene (5 bases each). Trimming shortened V by 4 bases and J by 2 bases, and 6 bases separated the two germline ends. The germline V gene has CDR1 MNHNS and CDR2 SASEGT. The CDR3 is 14 amino acids. CDR3 sequence (DNA): TGTGCCAGCAGTGCGGGGCCTGGGGCCAACGTCCTGACTTTC. It codes for CASSAGPGANVLTF.

This sequence joins TRBV6-4 and TRBJ2-7; D might be TRBD2 (6 bases). The germline V gene has CDR1 MRHNA and CDR2 SNTAGT. The V end was cut by 0 bases, the J end by 4 bases, with 13 bases between. This CDR3 has 15 amino acids. The DNA for the CDR3 is TGTGCCAGCAGTGACTCGCCGGGACTGACTTACGAGCAGTACTTC. Translation gives CASSDSPGLTYEQYF.

The genes are TRBV28 and TRBJ1-2; D perhaps matches TRBD1 (6 bases). The CDR3 runs to 11 residues. Germline CDR1 MDHEN, CDR2 SYDVKM. Trimming removed 7 bases from V and 4 bases from J, with 7 bases in between. The CDR3 DNA follows: TGTGCCAGCATACAGGGCTATGGCTACACCTTC. It encodes CASIQGYGYTF.

The J gene is TRBJ1-2, the V gene TRBV7-2; D is uncertain. Trimming removed 10 bases at V and 3 bases at J, with 15 bases between. This CDR3 spans 13 amino acids. Germline V gene data show CDR1 as SGHTA and CDR2 as FQGNSA. The CDR3 DNA sequence: TGTGCCACCGCGCGGCGGCAGGACTATGGCTACACCTTC. Translating it yields CATARRQDYGYTF.

V gene TRBV7-8 combines with J gene TRBJ1-2; 12 positions match TRBD1. V dropped 5 bases and J dropped 8; count of bases not matched to a gene: 6. Germline V gives CDR1 SGHVS, CDR2 FQNEAQ. CDR3 length: 14 residues. The CDR3 DNA is TGTGCCAGCAGCCCCGGGACAGGGGGCCTCGGCTACACCTTC. Its protein product is CASSPGTGGLGYTF.

This clone occurred a few times. This sequence joins TRBV27 and TRBJ2-1; tentatively, D is TRBD2 (6 bases). Trimming shortened V by 6 bases and J by 7 bases, and 16 bases separated the two germline ends. Germline assignment: CDR1 MNHEY and CDR2 SMNVEV (reference sequence). The CDR3 length is 14 residues. CDR3 sequence reads: CASRAGLPGNEQFF. The CDR3 DNA follows: TGTGCCAGCAGGGCGGGACTCCCAGGGAATGAGCAGTTCTTC.

The V call is TRBV19, the J call TRBJ1-1; 7 bases fit TRBD1. The CDR3 has 14 amino acids. Trimming took 6 bases from V and 5 from J; bases not matched to a gene: 9. The germline CDR1 and CDR2 sequences are LNHDA and SQIVND (reference sequence). The DNA for the CDR3 is TGTGCCAGTAGATTTGTCCAGGGGGGGACTGAAGCTTTCTTT. It is translated as CASRFVQGGTEAFF.

This clone was seen just once. The V gene is TRBV5-4, the J gene TRBJ2-5, with D unclear. The CDR3 contains 11 residues. The V end lost 3 bases, the J end lost 1 base, and 1 base lay between the germline ends. Germline-derived CDR1 and CDR2 are SGHNT and YYREEE (reference sequence). CDR3 in amino acids: CASSSQETQYF. For the CDR3, the DNA is TGTGCCAGCAGCTCCCAAGAGACCCAGTACTTC. The variable domain in full, completed from reference TRBV5-4 and TRBJ2-5, reads ETGVTQSPTHLIKTRGQQVTLRCSSQSGHNTVSWYQQALGQGPQFIFQYYREEENGRGNFPPRFSGLQFPNYSSELNVNALELDDSALYLCASSSQETQYFGPGTRLLVL.

As regards this clone: One end of the junction does not line up with germline, which may come from a read error. The V and J genes are TRBV5-8 and TRBJ1-2, with D maybe TRBD1 (5 bases). The V gene's germline CDR1 is SGHTS and CDR2 YDEGEE. This CDR3 comprises 13 residues. CDR3 region: CVSTLWTNYGYTF. As DNA, the CDR3 is TGTGTCAGCACCTTGTGGACAAACTATGGCTACACCTTC.

The V call is TRBV11-1, the J call TRBJ2-3, with TRBD2 identical over 12 bases. Trimming at V came to 0 bases and at J to 2 bases, leaving 3 bases not matched to a gene. Germline V gene lookup returns CDR1 SGHAT and CDR2 FQDESV (reference sequence). CDR3 length: 17 residues. The chain's CDR3 is CASSLALAGGYTDTQYF. In DNA form, the CDR3 reads TGTGCCAGCAGCTTAGCCCTAGCGGGGGGGTACACAGATACGCAGTATTTT.

This clone was detected only a few times. J is TRBJ1-2 and V is TRBV5-1; the match to TRBD1 covers 7 bases. Losses at the gene ends were 4 bases for V and 7 bases for J; bases not matched to a gene: 7. The CDR3 spans 13 residues. Looked up from germline, CDR1 is SGHRS and CDR2 is YFSETQ. The CDR3 sequence is CASSPGTASGYTF. The CDR3 region has the DNA TGCGCCAGCAGCCCCGGGACAGCCTCTGGCTACACCTTC. The full variable domain, in which reference TRBV5-1 and TRBJ1-2 provide the parts outside the CDR3, is KAGVTQTPRYLIKTRGQQVTLSCSPISGHRSVSWYQQTPGQGLQFLFEYFSETQRNKGNFPGRFSGRQFSNSRSEMNVSTLELGDSALYLCASSPGTASGYTFGSGTRLTVV.